The TCR beta chain described here comes from a study of T cell responses to AZD1222 COVID-19 vaccine. Overall study findings and caveats: The study reported that nearly half of spike-specific TCRs target unmutated variant regions. Researchers report vaccine-associated CD4 TCRs spanning spike, with dominance at 160-218 and 743-854. The donor group comprised mostly white British people and more females; the analysis possibly underestimated clonal diversity.

With respect to this clone: The antigen is not known.

The protocol was immunoSEQ multiplex PCR, while the TCRdb copy is restricted to in-frame clones and leaves out a portion. Among over 110,000 clones listed, around 93% were seen once. The CDR3 extends over 16 amino acids. Germline assignment: CDR1 LNHNV and CDR2 YYDKDF (reference sequence). V lost 0 bases, J lost 3 bases, and 3 bases stayed unmatched. The sample in question was peripheral blood, obtained on day 0 of AZD1222 vaccination. This clonotype was sampled from an adult in good health. The V and J genes are TRBV15 and TRBJ2-3; 10 nucleotides line up with TRBD1. This CDR3 is CATSRDRQGATDTQYF. CDR3 nucleotide sequence: TGTGCCACCAGCAGAGATCGACAGGGGGCAACAGATACGCAGTATTTT.